This is a list of T cell receptor beta chains from one sample in a study of siplizumab effects on memory and regulatory T cells. TCRdb's copy holds only in-frame clones and misses some; the assay was immunoSEQ multiplex PCR. This table has approximately 91,000 clones, 95% appearing once. The sequencing input was CD8+ T cells sorted from blood. The receptors were sampled from a human donor in good health. The CDR3 runs from the conserved cysteine through the conserved F or W. A D gene is named only where the DNA matches it firmly. Clone size appears in some rows only: once, few, many, or a class for an expanded clone.

>TRBJ2-3|TRBV27|NA|once
CASRPPFKDTQYF
TGTGCCAGCAGGCCTCCCTTTAAGGATACGCAGTATTTT
>TRBJ2-7|TRBV10-2|NA|NA
CASSEWTSSNYEQYF
TGCGCCAGCAGTGAGTGGACCAGCAGCAATTACGAGCAGTACTTC
>TRBJ2-2|TRBV19|NA|NA
CASSSLSGNTGELFF
TGTGCCAGTAGTAGCCTTAGCGGGAACACCGGGGAGCTGTTTTTT
>TRBJ2-7|TRBV19|TRBD1|NA
CASSIQGADYEQYF
TGTGCCAGTAGTATACAGGGGGCCGACTACGAGCAGTACTTC
>TRBJ1-4|TRBV10-3|TRBD1|NA
CAIRPTGATNEKLFF
TGTGCCATCAGACCCACAGGGGCGACTAATGAAAAACTGTTTTTT
>TRBJ2-7|TRBV2|NA|NA
CASSEGEENEQYF
TGTGCCAGCAGTGAGGGGGAGGAGAACGAGCAGTACTTC
>TRBJ2-3|TRBV27|NA|NA
CASSLADTQYF
TGTGCCAGCAGTTTAGCAGATACGCAGTATTTT
>TRBJ2-7|TRBV19|NA|NA
CASSIGSSDEQYF
TGTGCCAGTAGTATCGGGAGTAGCGACGAGCAGTACTTC
>TRBJ2-1|TRBV11-2|NA|NA
CASSQLLPYNEQFF
TGTGCCAGCAGCCAGCTGCTACCCTACAATGAGCAGTTCTTC
>TRBJ2-3|TRBV27|TRBD2|NA
CASSPTSGRGTDTQYF
TGTGCCAGCAGTCCAACTAGCGGGAGGGGGACAGATACGCAGTATTTT
>TRBJ2-7|TRBV7-9|NA|NA
CASSFYNTRLGSYEQYF
TGTGCCAGCAGCTTCTACAACACTAGGCTAGGATCCTACGAGCAGTACTTC
>TRBJ2-1|TRBV5-5|TRBD2|NA
CASSLSGSSYNEQFF
TGTGCCAGCAGCTTAAGCGGGAGCTCCTACAATGAGCAGTTCTTC
>TRBJ2-1|TRBV19|TRBD2|NA
CASTLYPGLARDEQFF
TGTGCCAGTACCCTATACCCAGGACTAGCGCGCGATGAGCAGTTCTTC
>TRBJ2-5|TRBV11-2|TRBD2|NA
CASSPTGGQQTQYF
TGTGCCAGCAGCCCGACGGGGGGGCAACAGACCCAGTACTTC
>TRBJ2-1|TRBV11-2|NA|once
CASSLVQDYHNEQFF
TGTGCCAGCAGCTTAGTGCAGGACTACCACAATGAGCAGTTCTTC
>TRBJ2-1|TRBV27|NA|few
CASHSSYNEQFF
TGTGCTAGTCATAGCTCCTACAATGAGCAGTTCTTC
>TRBJ2-7|TRBV11-2|NA|NA
CASSLEPGPSYEQYF
TGTGCCAGCAGCTTAGAACCAGGGCCCTCCTACGAGCAGTACTTC
>TRBJ2-1|TRBV9|TRBD2|NA
CASSLPPGLAGGPANEQFF
TGTGCCAGCAGCCTTCCCCCGGGACTAGCGGGAGGGCCAGCCAATGAGCAGTTCTTC
>TRBJ2-1|TRBV21-1|NA|NA
CASIRWAGRNEQFF
TGTGCCAGCATCCGATGGGCAGGGCGCAATGAGCAGTTCTTC
>TRBJ2-5|TRBV27|TRBD1|NA
CASSSPGQGGGETQYF
TGTGCCAGCAGTTCTCCGGGACAGGGAGGGGGGGAGACCCAGTACTTC